Following are 20 T cell receptor beta chains from one sample sequenced in a study of blood T cells in healthy people across ages. Then a second PCR, running roughly 7 to 12 cycles, was carried out with a sample-barcoded 5' primer and a J-beta primer mix. TCRdb re-called the 5' RACE reads through MiXCR, storing one row per CDR3 protein. The sample yields over 700,000 distinct CDR3 sequences, 53% seen once. The sample taken for sequencing was blood. These receptors were taken from an elderly man in good health.

The chain uses TRBV7-3 and TRBJ2-1; TRBD1 agrees at 10 bases. Looked up from germline, CDR1 is SGHTA and CDR2 is FQGTGA. The CDR3 length is 16 residues. The V and J ends lost 5 bases and 9 bases, in that order; junction bases with no gene match: 13. CDR3 sequence: CASSPMGQGRKGEQFF. The CDR3 DNA follows: TGTGCCAGCAGCCCAATGGGACAGGGGAGAAAAGGTGAGCAGTTCTTC.

The CDR3 DNA follows: TGTGCCTGGAGGGGGGCTGCCTACGAGCAGTACTTC. Its protein product is CAWRGAAYEQYF. This chain connects TRBV30 to TRBJ2-7; D is possibly TRBD1 (6 bases). From germline, CDR1 is GTSNPN and CDR2 SVGIG (reference sequence). Trimming removed 3 bases at V and 2 bases at J, with 8 bases between. CDR3 length: 12 amino acids.

A few counts support this clonotype. The chain joins TRBV5-1 to TRBJ2-1, with 10 nucleotides matching TRBD1. Per the germline V gene, CDR1 is SGHRS and CDR2 is YFSETQ. The CDR3 runs 15 residues. With V trimmed by 6 bases and J by 8 bases, 11 bases remained unmatched. The CDR3 loop reads CASTKGQGGRDEQFF. The DNA for the CDR3 is TGCGCCAGCACCAAAGGACAGGGGGGGAGGGATGAGCAGTTCTTC.

This clonotype has just a few counts. This chain uses TRBV3-1 with TRBJ2-4, with D perhaps assigned TRBD1 or TRBD2 (5 bases each). Germline V gives CDR1 LGHDT, CDR2 YNNKEL (reference sequence). Trimming took off 1 base at V and 0 bases at J, with 13 bases between the two ends. There are 17 residues in the CDR3. CDR3 loop: CASSQGEGSLAKNIQYF. The CDR3, as DNA: TGTGCCAGCAGCCAAGGTGAGGGGAGTTTAGCCAAAAACATTCAGTACTTC. Combining the CDR3 with reference TRBV3-1 and TRBJ2-4 gives the whole variable domain DTAVSQTPKYLVTQMGNDKSIKCEQNLGHDTMYWYKQDSKKFLKIMFSYNNKELIINETVPNRFSPKSPDKAHLNLHINSLELGDSAVYFCASSQGEGSLAKNIQYFGAGTRLSVL.

The rearrangement uses TRBV7-3 and TRBJ2-1; D is ambiguous. Trimming cost V 2 bases and J 9 bases, with 14 bases left between them. This CDR3 comprises 14 residues. Germline CDR1 SGHTA, CDR2 FQGTGA. The chain's CDR3 is CASSLEARLGEQFF. In nucleotides, the CDR3 is TGTGCCAGCAGCTTAGAGGCAAGACTCGGTGAGCAGTTCTTC.

The chain uses TRBV7-2 and TRBJ2-1; tentative D call: TRBD2 (6 bases). The CDR3 has 17 amino acids. Germline V CDR1 and CDR2: SGHTA, FQGNSA. The V gene lost 1 base and the J gene lost 0 bases, with 13 bases spanning the gap. The CDR3 DNA reads as TGTGCCAGCAGCTTAGTTGGTGGTAGCGGCTCCTACAATGAGCAGTTCTTC. Translating it yields CASSLVGGSGSYNEQFF.

The genes are TRBV3-1 and TRBJ1-1; the D gene is possibly TRBD1 (5 bases). CDR3 length: 14 amino acids. Between the trimmed V and J ends, which lost 1 base and 7 bases, there was a span of 13 bases. Germline V gene sequence: CDR1 LGHDT, CDR2 YNNKEL (reference sequence). In DNA, the CDR3 is TGTGCCAGCAGCCAAGGGCAAGGGGTAGGTGAAGCTTTCTTT. This codes for CASSQGQGVGEAFF.

On this clonotype: The germline gene is not matched at one end of the junction; a read error may be the cause. This sequence joins TRBV27 and TRBJ2-5, with D possibly being TRBD1 or TRBD2 (6 bases each). The CDR3 consists of 15 residues. Germline CDR1 MNHEY, CDR2 SMNVEV (reference sequence). Here the CDR3 reads CAGSNLGKGGETQYF. CDR3 nucleotide sequence: TGTGCCGGCAGTAACCTCGGGAAGGGGGGAGAGACCCAGTACTTC.

The CDR3 spells CASSLRRGAREKLFF. CDR3 nucleotides: TGTGCCAGCAGCCTACGCCGGGGGGCCAGAGAAAAACTGTTTTTT. This sequence joins TRBV7-2 and TRBJ1-4, with D maybe TRBD1 (6 bases). Trimming cost V 5 bases and J 8 bases, with 18 bases left between them. Germline V gives CDR1 SGHTA, CDR2 FQGNSA. This CDR3 region has 15 residues.

This clonotype appeared a few times. The chain employs TRBV5-1 and TRBJ2-7; 8 bases match TRBD1. The J call may be mistaken, given a closer DNA end match to TRBJ2-5. The V gene's germline CDR1 is SGHRS and CDR2 YFSETQ. This CDR3 is 13 amino acids long. The CDR3 is CASSAGQGETQYF. The CDR3 region has the DNA TGCGCCAGCAGCGCTGGACAGGGAGAGACCCAGTACTTC.

This chain joins TRBV20-1 and TRBJ2-5; 8 bases agree with TRBD1. Germline-derived CDR1 and CDR2 are DFQATT and SNEGSKA (reference sequence). The trim removed 3 bases at V and 4 bases at J, leaving 1 base unmatched. The CDR3 has 12 residues. The CDR3 nucleotides read TGCAGTGCTAGTGGGACAGGAGAGACCCAGTACTTC. Its translation: CSASGTGETQYF.

The sample holds a few counts of this clonotype. The gene calls are TRBV20-1 and TRBJ2-5; D gene uncertain. The CDR3 totals 13 residues. Trimming cost V 6 bases and J 2 bases, with 13 bases left between them. The V gene's germline CDR1 is DFQATT and CDR2 SNEGSKA (reference sequence). The CDR3 region is CSAASGQQETQYF. For the CDR3, the DNA is TGCAGTGCCGCCAGTGGGCAGCAAGAGACCCAGTACTTC.

V gene TRBV28 combines with J gene TRBJ2-1, with D perhaps matching TRBD1 (5 bases). The CDR3 covers 15 residues. In germline, CDR1 is MDHEN, CDR2 SYDVKM. V was trimmed by 1 base and J by 6 bases, leaving 13 bases between them. CDR3 nucleotide sequence: TGTGCCAGCAGTTTATTAGACAGTCCCAGCAATGAGCAGTTCTTC. Encoded protein: CASSLLDSPSNEQFF.

This chain connects TRBV29-1 to TRBJ1-5; 7 bases fit TRBD1. This CDR3 region has 14 residues. V dropped 6 bases and J dropped 2; count of bases not matched to a gene: 7. CDR1 and CDR2 (germline): SQVTM, ANQGSEA. Written as DNA, the CDR3 is TGCAGCGTAGCTACAGGGGCCGGCAATCAGCCCCAGCATTTT. It specifies CSVATGAGNQPQHF.

V gene TRBV20-1 combines with J gene TRBJ2-1; D is perhaps TRBD2 (5 bases). Per germline, CDR1 DFQATT and CDR2 SNEGSKA (reference sequence). The CDR3 loop spans 16 amino acids. V was pared by 3 bases and J by 10 bases, with 25 bases between. The CDR3 region has the DNA TGCAGTGCTAGGAGCCCCCGGGATCGGGGTGGTGGGGAGCAGTTCTTC. This codes for CSARSPRDRGGGEQFF.

V is TRBV5-1 and J is TRBJ2-7; 9 nucleotides align to TRBD1. The junction had 2 bases not matched to a gene; V was cut back by 4 bases and J by 0 bases. Germline values: CDR1 SGHRS, CDR2 YFSETQ. This CDR3 is 14 amino acids long. Here the CDR3 DNA reads TGCGCCAGCAGCCAACAGGGGGCCTCCTACGAGCAGTACTTC. Translating it yields CASSQQGASYEQYF.

The chain combines TRBV2 with TRBJ2-1, with D possibly called TRBD1 or TRBD2 (5 bases each). V was pared by 7 bases and J by 9 bases, with 19 bases between. The CDR3 has 14 residues. Germline lookup yields CDR1 SNHLY and CDR2 FYNNEI. The CDR3 DNA reads TGTGCCAGCACCCGGGACGCCACAGTTCGTGAGCAGTTCTTC. Its translation is CASTRDATVREQFF.

About this clonotype: Relative to the germline gene, one junction end is altered; a read error may explain this. The chain has TRBV11-2 and TRBJ2-3; TRBD2 matches 9 bases. Germline V lookup: CDR1 SGHAT, CDR2 FQNNGV. The CDR3 totals 15 residues. The CDR3 DNA reads TGTGCCAGCAGCCCAGGGACTAGCCGTGTAGATGCGCAGTATTTT. The encoded protein is CASSPGTSRVDAQYF.

The V and J genes are TRBV11-2 and TRBJ2-3; 10 bases fit TRBD2. J lost 3 bases, V lost 3 bases, and 3 bases had no gene match. CDR3 length: 15 residues. Germline values: CDR1 SGHAT, CDR2 FQNNGV. CDR3 nucleotide sequence: TGTGCCAGCAGCTTCACAGCGGGAGGGACAGATACGCAGTATTTT. Protein sequence: CASSFTAGGTDTQYF.

The chain employs TRBV5-8 and TRBJ2-1, with a tentative D call TRBD2 (6 bases). Germline V gene data show CDR1 as SGHTS and CDR2 as YDEGEE. This CDR3 contains 15 residues. V lost 4 bases and J lost 7, with 18 bases in between. The CDR3 sequence is CASSRGLPLANEQFF. The CDR3 bases are TGTGCCAGCAGCCGAGGACTACCCCTAGCTAATGAGCAGTTCTTC.